This T cell receptor beta chain was observed in a study of regulatory T cells in long-lasting Graves disease. CDR1 and CDR2 from the germline V gene are SGHRS and YFSETQ. This CDR3 has 18 residues. With V trimmed by 4 bases and J by 5 bases, 13 bases remained unmatched. Documented time point: newly diagnosed GD, antithyroid drugs for less than 3 months. Following extraction of RNA from PBMCs, that RNA was used to make the TCR library. Arm-PCR with iRepertoire HTBI primers amplified the CDR3 regions for these TCR beta libraries. A single record per CDR3 protein comes from TCRdb applying MiXCR to the multiplex PCR reads. Seen here are about 620,000 distinct CDR3 sequences, about 16% observed once, and the top ten hold approximately 18%. Ten or more counts support this clonotype. The same specimen was also included in a second study, on T cells in Graves' hyperthyroidism and ophthalmopathy. That work states: The HTBI primer set served for first-round RT-PCR of the TCR CDR3.

The sequences come from peripheral blood mononuclear cells (PBMCs), collected at new diagnosis, from a patient treated with antithyroid drugs. This chain uses TRBV5-1 with TRBJ2-3; 13 nucleotides agree with TRBD2. This TCR came from a woman aged 25 to 45 with Graves disease. CDR3 bases: TGCGCCAGCAGCAGAGGACTAGCGGGAGATGGGAATCGAGATACGCAGTATTTT. It is translated as CASSRGLAGDGNRDTQYF.